The 23 T cell receptor beta chains below come from one sample, sequenced in a study of blood T cell repertoires in COVID-19. Assay: immunoSEQ multiplex PCR; the TCRdb copy retains only in-frame clones and omits some. The sample comprises 42,000 or so clones, around 82% of which are singletons, and roughly a quarter rests with the top ten. Sequencing used peripheral blood. These receptor sequences come from an elderly man with acute or convalescent COVID-19.

This chain uses TRBV7-9 with TRBJ2-5; 10 bases align to TRBD2. Trimming removed 5 bases from V and 5 bases from J; junction bases left unmatched: 11. Germline CDR1 SEHNR, CDR2 FQNEAQ (reference sequence). CDR3 length: 16 amino acids. The CDR3 DNA reads as TGTGCCAGCAGCCCCATCCTAGCGGGAGAGGTGGAGACCCAGTACTTC. Residues: CASSPILAGEVETQYF.

The rearrangement joins TRBV5-1 to TRBJ1-5, with D unclear. Germline lookup yields CDR1 SGHRS and CDR2 YFSETQ. The CDR3 extends over 16 amino acids. Trimming shortened V by 2 bases and J by 2 bases, and 14 bases separated the two germline ends. The DNA for the CDR3 is TGCGCCAGCAGCTTAAGTGGGCCCGGGGGCAATCAGCCCCAGCATTTT. Amino acid sequence: CASSLSGPGGNQPQHF. Drawing the rest from reference TRBV5-1 and TRBJ1-5, the complete variable domain is KAGVTQTPRYLIKTRGQQVTLSCSPISGHRSVSWYQQTPGQGLQFLFEYFSETQRNKGNFPGRFSGRQFSNSRSEMNVSTLELGDSALYLCASSLSGPGGNQPQHFGDGTRLSIL.

This clone has only a few counts. The rearrangement uses TRBV2 and TRBJ2-6; maybe TRBD1 (6 bases). V was pared by 7 bases and J by 0 bases, with 16 bases between. Germline values: CDR1 SNHLY, CDR2 FYNNEI. CDR3 size: 17 residues. CDR3 residues: CASTKGTTGSGANVLTF. The CDR3 DNA follows: TGTGCCAGCACCAAGGGGACAACGGGCTCTGGGGCCAACGTCCTGACTTTC.

This chain connects TRBV5-1 to TRBJ1-4, with D hard to call. The germline V gene has CDR1 SGHRS and CDR2 YFSETQ. There are 13 residues in the CDR3. Trimming cost V 0 bases and J 5 bases, with 5 bases left between them. Here the CDR3 reads CASSLELNEKLFF. The CDR3 nucleotides read TGCGCCAGCAGCTTGGAACTGAATGAAAAACTGTTTTTT. The complete variable domain, with remaining parts taken from reference TRBV5-1 and TRBJ1-4, reads KAGVTQTPRYLIKTRGQQVTLSCSPISGHRSVSWYQQTPGQGLQFLFEYFSETQRNKGNFPGRFSGRQFSNSRSEMNVSTLELGDSALYLCASSLELNEKLFFGSGTQLSVL.

The genes are TRBV5-1 and TRBJ2-3; 12 bases agree with TRBD2. The junction had 7 bases not matched to a gene; V was cut back by 0 bases and J by 8 bases. CDR1 is SGHRS and CDR2 is YFSETQ in the germline V gene. This CDR3 contains 16 residues. The CDR3 region is CASSLGSSGGEGTQYF. The CDR3 coding sequence is TGCGCCAGCAGCTTGGGATCTAGCGGGGGGGAAGGTACGCAGTATTTT.

This clone was seen a handful of times. The chain recombines TRBV11-2 with TRBJ1-1; 9 bases are a match to TRBD1. Germline CDR1 and CDR2: SGHAT and FQNNGV. There are 17 residues in the CDR3. With V trimmed by 7 bases and J by 4 bases, 16 bases remained unmatched. The chain's CDR3 is CASKSGTGMIKSTEAFF. The CDR3 nucleotides read TGTGCCAGCAAGTCCGGGACAGGGATGATTAAGAGCACTGAAGCTTTCTTT.

The chain employs TRBV18 and TRBJ2-5; 10 bases are a match to TRBD2. The V and J ends lost 4 bases and 2 bases, in that order; junction bases with no gene match: 10. In germline, CDR1 is KGHSH, CDR2 LQKENI. This CDR3 comprises 17 residues. CDR3 sequence reads: CASSQGLAGAVQETQYF. CDR3 nucleotides: TGTGCCAGCTCACAGGGGCTAGCGGGGGCCGTTCAAGAGACCCAGTACTTC.

J is TRBJ2-3 and V is TRBV14, with 8 nucleotides matching TRBD2. Per germline, CDR1 SGHDN and CDR2 FVKESK. This CDR3 is 16 amino acids long. Losses at the gene ends were 0 bases for V and 4 bases for J; bases not matched to a gene: 6. CDR3 nucleotide sequence: TGTGCCAGCAGCCAAGAACGGCGTAGCGGGGCAGATACGCAGTATTTT. Translating gives CASSQERRSGADTQYF.

The chain links TRBV13 to TRBJ2-2, with D perhaps TRBD1 (5 bases). Germline loops: CDR1 PRHDT, CDR2 FYEKMQ (reference sequence). Trimming cost V 3 bases and J 2 bases, with 7 bases left between them. The CDR3 runs to 14 residues. CDR3 DNA: TGTGCCAGCAGCTTTCAGGGAAACACCGGGGAGCTGTTTTTT. This gives the protein CASSFQGNTGELFF.

The chain links TRBV6-4 to TRBJ2-2; 7 bases agree with TRBD2. Germline V CDR1 and CDR2: MRHNA, SNTAGT. The length of the CDR3 is 14 residues. V was clipped by 2 bases and J by 6 bases; unmatched bases: 3. For the CDR3, the DNA is TGTGCCAGCAGTGACAAGGGAGGGTCCGGGGAGCTGTTTTTT. It specifies CASSDKGGSGELFF.

This chain joins TRBV29-1 and TRBJ2-7; D gene uncertain. Germline values: CDR1 SQVTM, CDR2 ANQGSEA. This CDR3 contains 12 residues. Trimming cost V 2 bases and J 2 bases, with 7 bases left between them. The CDR3 loop reads CSVEFSTYEQYF. Written as DNA, the CDR3 is TGCAGCGTTGAATTCAGTACCTACGAGCAGTACTTC.

The chain joins TRBV10-1 to TRBJ2-1, with D possibly matching TRBD2 (6 bases). The CDR3 has 13 residues. Germline CDR1 is WNHNN and CDR2 is SYGVQD (reference sequence). Trimming pared 5 bases from V and 9 bases from J, leaving 14 bases between. Written as DNA, the CDR3 is TGCGCCAGCAGTCCCAGCGGGTACCGTGAGCAGTTCTTC. Encoded protein: CASSPSGYREQFF.

V is TRBV5-4 and J is TRBJ2-3; unclear D gene. The CDR3 consists of 14 residues. V was shortened by 2 bases and J by 0 bases, with 7 bases between the two germline ends. The germline CDR1 and CDR2 sequences are SGHNT and YYREEE (reference sequence). Written as DNA, the CDR3 is TGTGCCAGCAGCTTCACTCCTAGCACAGATACGCAGTATTTT. Translation: CASSFTPSTDTQYF. The variable domain in full, with the rest retrieved from reference TRBV5-4 and TRBJ2-3, is ETGVTQSPTHLIKTRGQQVTLRCSSQSGHNTVSWYQQALGQGPQFIFQYYREEENGRGNFPPRFSGLQFPNYSSELNVNALELDDSALYLCASSFTPSTDTQYFGPGTRLTVL.

The chain employs TRBV6-1 and TRBJ1-5, with 9 bases fitting TRBD1. The CDR3 is 17 amino acids. J lost 6 bases, V lost 3 bases, and 12 bases had no gene match. In germline, CDR1 is MNHNS, CDR2 SASEGT. CDR3 DNA sequence: TGTGCCAGCAGTGATACAGGGGGCATCGGGCTCGGTCAGCCCCAGCATTTT. Encoded protein: CASSDTGGIGLGQPQHF.

V and J are TRBV29-1 and TRBJ1-1, with D uncertain. The CDR3 spans 12 residues. The V end was cut by 5 bases, the J end by 1 base, with 8 bases between. The germline CDR1 and CDR2 sequences are SQVTM and ANQGSEA. Here the CDR3 reads CSVFPGNTEAFF. The CDR3 region has the DNA TGCAGCGTTTTCCCGGGGAACACTGAAGCTTTCTTT.

V is TRBV4-1 and J is TRBJ2-3, with D perhaps TRBD2 (7 bases). Germline assignment: CDR1 MGHRA and CDR2 YSYEKL. V dropped 0 bases and J dropped 6 bases, with 16 bases sitting between them. The CDR3 is 16 residues long. The CDR3 here is CASSQDWRGGGDTQYF. The CDR3 DNA sequence: TGCGCCAGCAGCCAAGATTGGCGAGGGGGAGGGGATACGCAGTATTTT.

For this clone: This same CDR3 is encoded by further DNA sequences in the sample. The chain recombines TRBV7-6 with TRBJ2-5; D is ambiguous. V was pared by 5 bases and J by 1 base, with 14 bases between. Per the germline V gene, CDR1 is SGHVS and CDR2 is FNYEAQ. The CDR3 length is 15 residues. As DNA, the CDR3 is TGTGCCAGCAGCCGTAGCCGAGGCAGCCAAGAGACCCAGTACTTC. It encodes CASSRSRGSQETQYF.

This sequence joins TRBV2 and TRBJ2-5; TRBD1 might be the D (5 bases). This CDR3 contains 12 residues. V lost 6 bases and J 7 bases, leaving 12 bases between the germline ends. Germline values: CDR1 SNHLY, CDR2 FYNNEI. Here the CDR3 DNA reads TGTGCCAGCAGGGATATAACAGGGACCCAGTACTTC. Its protein is CASRDITGTQYF.

The chain combines TRBV4-1 with TRBJ2-3; 9 bases agree with TRBD2. The CDR3 covers 16 residues. Germline V CDR1 and CDR2: MGHRA, YSYEKL. V shed 3 bases, J shed 1 base, and the junction held 5 bases outside the gene matches. CDR3 coding DNA: TGCGCCAGCAGCCAGGAAGCGGGGGGTGGCACAGATACGCAGTATTTT. The encoded protein is CASSQEAGGGTDTQYF.

The chain has TRBV7-9 and TRBJ2-7; 16 bases are a match to TRBD2. The CDR3 consists of 19 residues. Germline-derived CDR1 and CDR2 are SEHNR and FQNEAQ (reference sequence). J lost 0 bases, V lost 5 bases, and 10 bases had no gene match. The chain's CDR3 is CASSRTGTSGGASSYEQYF. In nucleotides, the CDR3 is TGTGCCAGCAGCCGTACCGGGACTAGCGGGGGGGCGAGCTCCTACGAGCAGTACTTC. Drawing the rest from reference TRBV7-9 and TRBJ2-7, the complete variable domain is DTGVSQNPRHKITKRGQNVTFRCDPISEHNRLYWYRQTLGQGPEFLTYFQNEAQLEKSRLLSDRFSAERPKGSFSTLEIQRTEQGDSAMYLCASSRTGTSGGASSYEQYFGPGTRLTVT.

This CDR3 reads CASSQSGGVGGELFF. The CDR3 DNA sequence: TGTGCCAGTAGCCAAAGCGGGGGGGTTGGCGGGGAGCTGTTTTTT. This chain connects TRBV19 to TRBJ2-2; 10 nucleotides line up with TRBD2. Germline V CDR1 and CDR2: LNHDA, SQIVND (reference sequence). This CDR3 spans 15 amino acids. Trimming at V came to 6 bases and at J to 7 bases, leaving 8 bases not matched to a gene. The full variable domain, its missing parts supplied by reference TRBV19 and TRBJ2-2, is DGGITQSPKYLFRKEGQNVTLSCEQNLNHDAMYWYRQDPGQGLRLIYYSQIVNDFQKGDIAEGYSVSREKKESFPLTVTSAQKNPTAFYLCASSQSGGVGGELFFGEGSRLTVL.

In this sample, this clone turned up a few times. The CDR3 sequence is CASSRLASGTGELFF. CDR3 DNA sequence: TGTGCCAGCTCCCGACTAGCGTCGGGCACCGGGGAGCTGTTTTTT. The chain links TRBV2 to TRBJ2-2, with 8 bases that match TRBD2. Germline assignment: CDR1 SNHLY and CDR2 FYNNEI. V gave up 8 bases and J gave up 4 bases; unmatched junction bases: 9. The CDR3 contains 15 residues.

The genes are TRBV28 and TRBJ1-2; possibly TRBD1 for D (6 bases). The CDR3 consists of 15 residues. The germline CDR1 and CDR2 sequences are MDHEN and SYDVKM. Trimming shortened V by 7 bases and J by 2 bases, and 17 bases separated the two germline ends. The CDR3 here is CASTLGWGRNYGYTF. Here the CDR3 DNA reads TGTGCCAGCACCTTGGGGTGGGGGCGGAACTATGGCTACACCTTC.